The 27 T cell receptor beta chains below were found in one sample sequenced in a study of cytomegalovirus exposure and HLA in healthy donors. Primers included in the PCR were 60 Vbeta and 13 Jbeta primers. TCRdb keeps only in-frame clones here, not all; method: immunoSEQ multiplex PCR. The sample holds around 200,000 clones, approximately 82% seen once. Source material: PBMCs. Receptors were obtained from a woman in her forties in good health and CMV-seronegative.

This chain joins TRBV2 and TRBJ2-5; D unclear. This CDR3 comprises 15 residues. Trimming took 4 bases from V and 1 from J, leaving 13 bases between them. The V gene's germline CDR1 is SNHLY and CDR2 FYNNEI. The CDR3 nucleotides are TGTGCCAGCAGTGTAGTCAGAGGTTTCCAAGAGACCCAGTACTTC. Amino acids: CASSVVRGFQETQYF. The full variable domain, its missing parts supplied by reference TRBV2 and TRBJ2-5, is EPEVTQTPSHQVTQMGQEVILRCVPISNHLYFYWYRQILGQKVEFLVSFYNNEISEKSEIFDDQFSVERPDGSNFTLKIRSTKLEDSAMYFCASSVVRGFQETQYFGPGTRLLVL.

The V and J genes are TRBV5-1 and TRBJ1-1, with a tentative D call TRBD1 (5 bases). The CDR3 has 14 amino acids. Trimming removed 1 base at V and 3 bases at J, with 10 bases between. Per germline, CDR1 SGHRS and CDR2 YFSETQ. The CDR3 DNA sequence: TGCGCCAGCAGCTTGTACAGGTTTGACACTGAAGCTTTCTTT. Encoded protein: CASSLYRFDTEAFF.

The chain joins TRBV5-4 to TRBJ1-6, with D possibly TRBD1 on 6 matching bases. Trimming removed 4 bases from V and 5 bases from J, with 7 bases in between. Germline V gene sequence: CDR1 SGHNT, CDR2 YYREEE (reference sequence). CDR3 length equals 13 residues. In nucleotides, the CDR3 is TGTGCCAGCAGCCCAGGGGATAATTCACCCCTCCACTTT. Translation: CASSPGDNSPLHF.

V is TRBV28 and J is TRBJ2-1; D is perhaps TRBD2 (6 bases). V dropped 1 base and J dropped 5 bases, with 12 bases sitting between them. The CDR3 loop spans 15 amino acids. CDR1 MDHEN and CDR2 SYDVKM come from the germline V gene. CDR3 residues: CASSLSAGLHNEQFF. The CDR3 region has the DNA TGTGCCAGCAGTTTATCGGCGGGATTACACAATGAGCAGTTCTTC.

The chain couples TRBV11-2 to TRBJ2-7; 7 bases map to TRBD2. Losses at the gene ends were 5 bases for V and 4 bases for J; bases not matched to a gene: 5. Germline CDR1 is SGHAT and CDR2 is FQNNGV. CDR3 size: 13 residues. In DNA, the CDR3 is TGTGCCAGCAGCCGGGACGGGAGGTACGAGCAGTACTTC. Amino acid sequence: CASSRDGRYEQYF.

The J gene is TRBJ2-7, the V gene TRBV2; TRBD2 might be the D (5 bases). The V gene's germline CDR1 is SNHLY and CDR2 FYNNEI. The ends were cut back, 7 bases at V and 4 bases at J, with 14 bases in the middle. The CDR3 totals 13 residues. The CDR3 is CASTTSRLYEQYF. CDR3 sequence (DNA): TGTGCCAGCACCACAAGCCGACTATACGAGCAGTACTTC.

This clone was observed once. The chain couples TRBV30 to TRBJ2-5, with D unclear. The J call may be faulty, since TRBJ2-7 better matches the DNA end. Germline V gene data show CDR1 as GTSNPN and CDR2 as SVGIG (reference sequence). CDR3 length: 14 amino acids. The CDR3 DNA is TGTGCCTGGAGTGGTACCTTGCGCCTCTACGAGCAGTACTTC. Translation gives CAWSGTLRLYEQYF.

V is TRBV5-8 and J is TRBJ2-1; no definite D call. Trimming shortened V by 4 bases and J by 9 bases, and 23 bases separated the two germline ends. This CDR3 has 16 amino acids. The germline V gene has CDR1 SGHTS and CDR2 YDEGEE. The CDR3 region has the DNA TGTGCCAGCAGCCCCCATGGCCGGGTCATTTTTCCTGAGCAGTTCTTC. Translated, it gives CASSPHGRVIFPEQFF.

This chain connects TRBV5-1 to TRBJ1-1; no clear D. Germline V gives CDR1 SGHRS, CDR2 YFSETQ. The CDR3 runs to 16 residues. V shed 0 bases and J shed 0 bases, with 12 bases lying between them. Here the CDR3 reads CASSLGAGVMNTEAFF. As DNA, the CDR3 is TGCGCCAGCAGCTTGGGGGCAGGTGTCATGAACACTGAAGCTTTCTTT.

This clone showed up just once. This CDR3 is CASSPNFYEQYF. The CDR3 DNA sequence: TGCGCCAGCAGCCCCAATTTCTACGAGCAGTACTTC. This chain connects TRBV5-1 to TRBJ2-7; D remains ambiguous. V lost 4 bases and J lost 3, with 8 bases in between. The germline gives CDR1 SGHRS, CDR2 YFSETQ. This CDR3 comprises 12 residues. Complete variable domain (other parts from reference TRBV5-1 and TRBJ2-7): KAGVTQTPRYLIKTRGQQVTLSCSPISGHRSVSWYQQTPGQGLQFLFEYFSETQRNKGNFPGRFSGRQFSNSRSEMNVSTLELGDSALYLCASSPNFYEQYFGPGTRLTVT.

The chain recombines TRBV19 with TRBJ2-5; 8 positions match TRBD1. The V segment lost 4 bases and the J segment 4 bases; nucleotides outside the gene matches: 8. Per germline, CDR1 LNHDA and CDR2 SQIVND (reference sequence). The CDR3 sequence is 15 residues long. DNA of the CDR3: TGTGCCAGTAGTAAACCAACGGGACAGGTAGAGACCCAGTACTTC. Its protein is CASSKPTGQVETQYF.

This chain uses TRBV10-3 with TRBJ2-1, with TRBD2 matching over 8 bases. Germline assignment: CDR1 ENHRY and CDR2 SYGVKD. The CDR3 spans 11 residues. Unmatched junction bases numbered 5, after V lost 9 bases and J lost 10 bases. This CDR3 is CAMGAGAEQFF. CDR3 nucleotide sequence: TGTGCCATGGGAGCGGGGGCCGAGCAGTTCTTC.

This clone was detected once. The gene calls are TRBV6-1 and TRBJ1-2, with a possible D match to TRBD1 (5 bases). V dropped 2 bases and J dropped 4 bases, with 17 bases sitting between them. Per germline, CDR1 MNHNS and CDR2 SASEGT. The length of the CDR3 is 16 residues. CDR3 residues: CASSELGQGLIYGYTF. CDR3 nucleotides: TGTGCCAGCAGTGAACTGGGGCAGGGACTAATCTATGGCTACACCTTC.

The V call is TRBV5-1, the J call TRBJ2-2; 10 bases are a match to TRBD1. Losses at the gene ends were 1 base for V and 4 bases for J; bases not matched to a gene: 4. CDR3 length: 16 amino acids. In germline, CDR1 is SGHRS, CDR2 YFSETQ. CDR3 nucleotides: TGCGCCAGCAGCTTGTTGGGACAGGGGAGCACCGGGGAGCTGTTTTTT. Its translation is CASSLLGQGSTGELFF. Variable domain in full (rest from reference TRBV5-1 and TRBJ2-2): KAGVTQTPRYLIKTRGQQVTLSCSPISGHRSVSWYQQTPGQGLQFLFEYFSETQRNKGNFPGRFSGRQFSNSRSEMNVSTLELGDSALYLCASSLLGQGSTGELFFGEGSRLTVL.

This chain links TRBV7-8 with TRBJ1-1, with 7 bases fitting TRBD1. Germline CDR1 reads SGHVS; CDR2 reads FQNEAQ. Germline trimming cut 2 bases from V and 4 bases from J; bases unmatched to any gene: 16. The CDR3 runs 18 residues. CDR3 DNA: TGTGCCAGCAGCTTAAGGCGGACAGGAAGATTATCGGGCACTGAAGCTTTCTTT. Residues: CASSLRRTGRLSGTEAFF.

This chain links TRBV9 with TRBJ2-2; 7 nucleotides line up with TRBD2. This CDR3 comprises 16 residues. The J segment lost 1 base and the V segment lost 0 bases, leaving 3 bases of the junction unmatched. The germline gives CDR1 SGDLS, CDR2 YYNGEE. The CDR3 DNA sequence: TGTGCCAGCAGCGTAGAGAGGACTAGGAACACCGGGGAGCTGTTTTTT. This translates into CASSVERTRNTGELFF.

The chain's CDR3 is CASRRSGINQPQHF. The CDR3 DNA reads TGTGCCAGCAGACGATCAGGGATCAATCAGCCCCAGCATTTT. V and J are TRBV6-5 and TRBJ1-5; perhaps TRBD1 as D (5 bases). V was shortened by 6 bases and J by 3 bases, with 12 bases between the two germline ends. Germline assignment: CDR1 MNHEY and CDR2 SVGAGI. The CDR3 loop spans 14 amino acids.

This chain uses TRBV27 with TRBJ1-5; no clear D. V was cut by 5 bases and J by 0 bases, with 14 bases left in between. This CDR3 is 16 amino acids long. Germline assignment: CDR1 MNHEY and CDR2 SMNVEV (reference sequence). The DNA of the CDR3 is TGTGCCAGCAGTCCGATTACTATATATAGCAATCAGCCCCAGCATTTT. It translates to CASSPITIYSNQPQHF.

This clone came up once. The chain is built from TRBV18 and TRBJ1-3; the match to TRBD1 covers 7 bases. In germline, CDR1 is KGHSH, CDR2 LQKENI. The CDR3 has 15 amino acids. Germline trimming cut 6 bases from V and 0 bases from J; bases unmatched to any gene: 5. The CDR3 DNA reads as TGTGCCAGCTCCGGACAGGCAAGCTCTGGAAACACCATATATTTT. This translates into CASSGQASSGNTIYF.

The gene calls are TRBV20-1 and TRBJ2-7, with D possibly being TRBD2 (6 bases). Trimming shortened V by 6 bases and J by 5 bases, and 11 bases separated the two germline ends. CDR3 length equals 11 residues. The V gene's germline CDR1 is DFQATT and CDR2 SNEGSKA (reference sequence). The DNA for the CDR3 is TGCAGTGCCGCGGGGTTAGACGAGCAGTACTTC. Its protein is CSAAGLDEQYF.

This chain links TRBV5-6 with TRBJ2-3, with a weak D call TRBD2 (6 bases). The V end was cut by 4 bases, the J end by 6 bases, with 15 bases between. CDR1 SGHDT and CDR2 YYEEEE come from the germline V gene. The CDR3 covers 14 residues. CDR3 nucleotides: TGTGCCAGCAGCCCCGACTTGCGGGGCGATACGCAGTATTTT. Protein: CASSPDLRGDTQYF.

J is TRBJ1-5 and V is TRBV18; D is perhaps TRBD1 (6 bases). Trimming left V 5 bases short and J 5 bases short, with 16 bases between. CDR1 is KGHSH, CDR2 LQKENI, per germline. CDR3 length: 15 amino acids. The CDR3 DNA sequence: TGTGCCAGCTCAGCGAGACAGGCTAGGGATCAGCCCCAGCATTTT. Translated, it gives CASSARQARDQPQHF.

This chain connects TRBV18 to TRBJ2-1; D is ambiguous. The CDR3 covers 11 residues. The germline gives CDR1 KGHSH, CDR2 LQKENI. The V and J ends lost 5 bases and 8 bases respectively, with 7 bases between them. CDR3 nucleotides: TGTGCCAGCTCAATTACGGATGAGCAGTTCTTC. It translates to CASSITDEQFF.

The chain couples TRBV5-5 to TRBJ1-1; D is uncertain. Germline V gives CDR1 SGHKS, CDR2 YYEKEE (reference sequence). The CDR3 loop spans 16 amino acids. Between the trimmed V and J ends, which lost 1 base and 0 bases, there was a span of 13 bases. In DNA form, the CDR3 reads TGTGCCAGCAGCTTGTCACCCACATCCATGAACACTGAAGCTTTCTTT. Translated, it gives CASSLSPTSMNTEAFF.

This chain connects TRBV5-5 to TRBJ1-1; the match to TRBD1 covers 7 bases. Germline V gives CDR1 SGHKS, CDR2 YYEKEE (reference sequence). With V trimmed by 2 bases and J by 2 bases, 3 bases remained unmatched. This CDR3 has 14 residues. The CDR3 region is CASSLDRANTEAFF. The CDR3 region has the DNA TGTGCCAGCAGCTTAGACAGGGCCAACACTGAAGCTTTCTTT.

The chain uses TRBV6-5 and TRBJ1-1, with D perhaps matching TRBD1 (5 bases). Germline V gene lookup returns CDR1 MNHEY and CDR2 SVGAGI. Trimming removed 5 bases at V and 4 bases at J, with 8 bases between. The CDR3 is 12 residues long. CDR3 protein: CASSPGFTEAFF. DNA of the CDR3: TGTGCCAGCAGTCCAGGGTTCACTGAAGCTTTCTTT.

In this sample, this clone turned up a few times. The chain is built from TRBV5-5 and TRBJ1-4, with 7 bases identical to TRBD1. CDR3 length equals 15 residues. The J segment lost 4 bases and the V segment lost 4 bases, leaving 7 bases of the junction unmatched. The germline gives CDR1 SGHKS, CDR2 YYEKEE (reference sequence). CDR3 in amino acids: CASSADWDSNEKLFF. CDR3 DNA sequence: TGTGCCAGCAGCGCCGATTGGGACAGTAATGAAAAACTGTTTTTT.